The 23 T cell receptor beta chains given below trace back to one sample, sequenced in a study of cytomegalovirus exposure and HLA in healthy donors. The protocol was immunoSEQ multiplex PCR, while the TCRdb copy is restricted to in-frame clones and leaves out a portion. The sample lists around 250,000 clones; about 90% were seen once. Sequenced: PBMCs. These receptor sequences come from a woman in her late teens or twenties in good health and CMV-seronegative.

V and J are TRBV5-4 and TRBJ2-3, with 10 bases lining up with TRBD2. The germline V gene encodes CDR1 SGHNT and CDR2 YYREEE (reference sequence). V lost 2 bases to trimming and J lost 1 base; unmatched junction nucleotides: 4. This CDR3 contains 16 residues. Here the CDR3 reads CASSFNLAGGTDTQYF. The DNA of the CDR3 is TGTGCCAGCAGCTTCAACCTAGCGGGGGGCACAGATACGCAGTATTTT.

V and J are TRBV5-6 and TRBJ1-1, with a possible D match to TRBD1 (5 bases). Trimming took 4 bases from V and 8 from J, leaving 18 bases between them. The CDR3 has 14 residues. CDR1 is SGHDT, CDR2 YYEEEE, per germline. In DNA form, the CDR3 reads TGTGCCAGCAGCCCTAACTACGGGGGGGACGAAGCTTTCTTT. Translating it yields CASSPNYGGDEAFF.

The V and J genes are TRBV10-3 and TRBJ1-6, with 8 bases identical to TRBD1. With V trimmed by 5 bases and J by 7 bases, 7 bases remained unmatched. Germline-derived CDR1 and CDR2 are ENHRY and SYGVKD. The CDR3 loop spans 15 amino acids. The CDR3 DNA is TGTGCCATCAGTCCAGGGACAGGAGGCAATTCACCCCTCCACTTT. Amino acid sequence: CAISPGTGGNSPLHF.

The chain couples TRBV11-2 to TRBJ2-7; weak D call: TRBD2 (6 bases). Between the trimmed V and J ends, which lost 5 bases and 7 bases, there was a span of 12 bases. CDR1 and CDR2 (germline): SGHAT, FQNNGV. CDR3 length equals 12 residues. CDR3 sequence reads: CASSPSRGEQYV. CDR3 DNA sequence: TGTGCCAGCAGCCCCTCCCGGGGGGAGCAGTACGTC.

This chain uses TRBV7-2 with TRBJ2-3; D perhaps matches TRBD2 (5 bases). Germline V lookup: CDR1 SGHTA, CDR2 FQGNSA. Trimming took off 1 base at V and 0 bases at J, with 11 bases between the two ends. The length of the CDR3 is 16 residues. The CDR3 DNA reads TGTGCCAGCAGCTTAGTGGCTAGCCGTAGCACAGATACGCAGTATTTT. It yields the protein CASSLVASRSTDTQYF.

The chain employs TRBV6-4 and TRBJ2-3; 8 bases agree with TRBD1. There are 16 residues in the CDR3. CDR1 is MRHNA and CDR2 is SNTAGT in the germline V gene. The junction had 8 bases not matched to a gene; V was cut back by 2 bases and J by 4 bases. CDR3 coding DNA: TGTGCCAGCAGTGACGGTCAGGGGGCGACGCCAGATACGCAGTATTTT. Residues: CASSDGQGATPDTQYF.

The V call is TRBV18, the J call TRBJ2-1, with 7 bases matching TRBD1. Germline trimming cut 4 bases from V and 5 bases from J; bases unmatched to any gene: 11. The CDR3 length is 16 residues. Germline CDR1 and CDR2: KGHSH and LQKENI. CDR3 sequence: CASSRVPGQSNNEQFF. The CDR3 bases are TGTGCCAGCTCACGGGTTCCGGGACAGTCGAACAATGAGCAGTTCTTC.

The rearrangement links TRBV18 to TRBJ2-7; D is undetermined. CDR1 and CDR2 (germline): KGHSH, LQKENI. V was clipped by 1 base and J by 0 bases, with 10 bases between them. The CDR3 covers 15 residues. CDR3: CASSPQDGPSYEQYF. CDR3 bases: TGTGCCAGCTCACCACAAGATGGCCCCTCCTACGAGCAGTACTTC.

The V and J genes are TRBV5-6 and TRBJ2-7; D is uncertain. CDR1 and CDR2 from the germline V gene are SGHDT and YYEEEE. The CDR3 covers 13 residues. V lost 0 bases and J 0 bases, leaving 4 bases between the germline ends. In DNA, the CDR3 is TGTGCCAGCAGCTTGGGGGCCTCCTACGAGCAGTACTTC. This codes for CASSLGASYEQYF.

The CDR3 DNA reads TGCGCCAGCAGCCAAGAGTCAGGCGGGCGGGACTATGGCTACACCTTC. This translates into CASSQESGGRDYGYTF. The chain combines TRBV4-1 with TRBJ1-2; the D is unclear. The CDR3 is 16 residues long. Germline CDR1 reads MGHRA; CDR2 reads YSYEKL. V was clipped by 0 bases and J by 3 bases, with 14 bases between them.

The chain uses TRBV9 and TRBJ2-1, with 12 bases aligning to TRBD2. V gave up 0 bases and J gave up 6 bases; unmatched junction bases: 7. Germline V gives CDR1 SGDLS, CDR2 YYNGEE. The length of the CDR3 is 17 residues. The CDR3 DNA sequence: TGTGCCAGCAGCGTAGAGGCTAGCGGGGGGGCAGGCAATGAGCAGTTCTTC. Translation gives CASSVEASGGAGNEQFF.

The V call is TRBV9, the J call TRBJ2-3; D might be TRBD2 (6 bases). The V gene's germline CDR1 is SGDLS and CDR2 YYNGEE. Trimming pared 3 bases from V and 5 bases from J, leaving 16 bases between. The CDR3 runs to 15 residues. The CDR3 coding sequence is TGTGCCAGCAGCGCCGGGTGGCGGGGTTTAGATACGCAGTATTTT. Protein product: CASSAGWRGLDTQYF.

The chain has TRBV19 and TRBJ2-3, with D unclear. CDR1 is LNHDA and CDR2 is SQIVND in the germline V gene (reference sequence). The CDR3 is 12 residues long. V dropped 6 bases and J dropped 2 bases, with 6 bases sitting between them. In DNA, the CDR3 is TGTGCCAGTAGCCGTTACACAGATACGCAGTATTTT. This translates into CASSRYTDTQYF. The full variable domain, in which reference TRBV19 and TRBJ2-3 provide the parts outside the CDR3, is DGGITQSPKYLFRKEGQNVTLSCEQNLNHDAMYWYRQDPGQGLRLIYYSQIVNDFQKGDIAEGYSVSREKKESFPLTVTSAQKNPTAFYLCASSRYTDTQYFGPGTRLTVL.

The chain links TRBV4-3 to TRBJ2-1; perhaps TRBD2 as D (5 bases). Trimming pared 0 bases from V and 8 bases from J, leaving 11 bases between. CDR1 is LGHNA, CDR2 YSLEER, per germline. CDR3 length equals 14 residues. CDR3 coding DNA: TGCGCCAGCAGCCAAGATTCAGTGAGGGATGAGCAGTTCTTC. Its protein product is CASSQDSVRDEQFF.

The chain couples TRBV29-1 to TRBJ2-2, with 7 bases matching TRBD2. Germline CDR1 SQVTM, CDR2 ANQGSEA. CDR3 length: 16 residues. V trimming: 4 bases; J trimming: 0 bases; junction bases outside the gene matches: 8. CDR3: CSVGHPGGPNTGELFF. The CDR3 nucleotides read TGCAGCGTTGGACACCCGGGGGGTCCGAACACCGGGGAGCTGTTTTTT.

This CDR3 is CASSPSEGALNEQYF. The CDR3 region has the DNA TGTGCCAGCTCACCCTCCGAAGGGGCTTTAAACGAGCAGTACTTC. The genes are TRBV18 and TRBJ2-7; D possibly corresponds to TRBD1 (5 bases). CDR1 is KGHSH and CDR2 is LQKENI in the germline V gene. Trimming left V 3 bases short and J 5 bases short, with 17 bases between. This CDR3 has 15 residues.

The chain combines TRBV6-1 with TRBJ2-1, with D hard to call. Trimming removed 3 bases at V and 2 bases at J, with 11 bases between. Germline V gene sequence: CDR1 MNHNS, CDR2 SASEGT. This CDR3 comprises 15 residues. The CDR3 DNA reads as TGTGCCAGCAGTGACAGCGAAGAGCCCTACAATGAGCAGTTCTTC. This gives the protein CASSDSEEPYNEQFF.

V gene TRBV4-1 combines with J gene TRBJ2-3, with D maybe TRBD2 (6 bases). V was shortened by 3 bases and J by 2 bases, with 15 bases between the two germline ends. Germline V gene data show CDR1 as MGHRA and CDR2 as YSYEKL. The CDR3 extends over 16 amino acids. The CDR3 DNA reads as TGCGCCAGCAGCCAGTCTCTCGGGGGATTCACAGATACGCAGTATTTT. Protein: CASSQSLGGFTDTQYF.

The chain recombines TRBV28 with TRBJ1-1; 7 bases align to TRBD1. The CDR3 has 13 amino acids. V lost 5 bases and J lost 7; bases outside the gene matches: 7. Germline V gene lookup returns CDR1 MDHEN and CDR2 SYDVKM. This chain's CDR3 is CASSVNRGSEAFF. CDR3 nucleotides: TGTGCCAGCAGTGTAAACAGGGGCAGTGAAGCTTTCTTT. Full variable domain (outside the CDR3, taken from reference TRBV28 and TRBJ1-1): DVKVTQSSRYLVKRTGEKVFLECVQDMDHENMFWYRQDPGLGLRLIYFSYDVKMKEKGDIPEGYSVSREKKERFSLILESASTNQTSMYLCASSVNRGSEAFFGQGTRLTVV.

The J gene is TRBJ2-5, the V gene TRBV29-1; D is uncertain. The length of the CDR3 is 12 residues. The V and J ends lost 2 bases and 1 base respectively, with 5 bases between them. In germline, CDR1 is SQVTM, CDR2 ANQGSEA. In nucleotides, the CDR3 is TGCAGCGTTGAATGGGCCCAAGAGACCCAGTACTTC. Its protein is CSVEWAQETQYF. The whole variable domain, remainder taken from reference TRBV29-1 and TRBJ2-5, is SAVISQKPSRDICQRGTSLTIQCQVDSQVTMMFWYRQQPGQSLTLIATANQGSEATYESGFVIDKFPISRPNLTFSTLTVSNMSPEDSSIYLCSVEWAQETQYFGPGTRLLVL.

This chain links TRBV11-2 with TRBJ1-1; 7 bases line up with TRBD1. The CDR3 runs 13 residues. Per germline, CDR1 SGHAT and CDR2 FQNNGV. J was trimmed by 11 bases and V by 1 base; bases with no gene match: 7. The CDR3 protein is CASSLGGQVGAFF. CDR3 coding DNA: TGTGCCAGCAGCTTAGGAGGACAGGTGGGTGCTTTCTTT.

The CDR3 DNA is TGTGCCACCAGCAGAGGGACTAGCGGGGGGGCCGATACGCAGTATTTT. Translated, it gives CATSRGTSGGADTQYF. V is TRBV15 and J is TRBJ2-3; 15 bases match TRBD2. Germline CDR1 is LNHNV and CDR2 is YYDKDF (reference sequence). The V and J ends lost 1 base and 6 bases, in that order; junction bases with no gene match: 2. This CDR3 is built from 16 residues.

The CDR3 region has the DNA TGTGCCAGCAGTCCAATCGGGGGGACAGGGAGTCAGCCCCAGCATTTT. It encodes CASSPIGGTGSQPQHF. The chain recombines TRBV27 with TRBJ1-5; 9 bases align to TRBD1. The CDR3 runs to 16 residues. The V segment lost 5 bases and the J segment 6 bases; nucleotides outside the gene matches: 11. CDR1 MNHEY and CDR2 SMNVEV come from the germline V gene (reference sequence).